The 23 T cell receptor beta chains presented below share a single source sample, sequenced in a study of blood T cell repertoires in COVID-19. The method was immunoSEQ multiplex PCR; TCRdb's version includes in-frame clones alone and lacks a portion of them. The data contain 150,000 to 200,000 clones, about 80% of them singletons. The sequencing sample was made of peripheral blood. Receptor source: a human donor in a cohort sampled during active COVID-19.

For this clone: Within the sample, other DNA sequences also encode this same CDR3. The CDR3 is CASSLDRGTEAFF. The CDR3 nucleotides read TGTGCCAGCAGCTTGGACAGGGGCACTGAAGCTTTCTTT. This chain connects TRBV7-9 to TRBJ1-1; 9 positions match TRBD1. CDR3 length equals 13 residues. The germline CDR1 and CDR2 sequences are SEHNR and FQNEAQ (reference sequence). After removal of 3 bases from V and 4 bases from J, the junction contained 0 bases not matched to a gene.

This chain links TRBV7-8 with TRBJ1-5, with 8 positions matching TRBD1. The ends lost 4 bases at V and 5 bases at J; junction bases unmatched: 10. Germline values: CDR1 SGHVS, CDR2 FQNEAQ. CDR3 length equals 16 residues. This chain's CDR3 is CASSSRAGTGDQPQHF. In DNA, the CDR3 is TGTGCCAGCAGCTCAAGAGCAGGGACAGGCGATCAGCCCCAGCATTTT.

This clone was seen only once. This chain links TRBV5-1 with TRBJ2-3; D gene unclear. CDR3 size: 14 residues. Per germline, CDR1 SGHRS and CDR2 YFSETQ. The germline V and J ends were trimmed by 0 bases and 1 base, with 6 bases remaining between them. The CDR3 protein is CASSLGPGTDTQYF. CDR3 DNA sequence: TGCGCCAGCAGCTTGGGCCCAGGCACAGATACGCAGTATTTT.

V usage is TRBV24-1 and J usage is TRBJ2-1, with D perhaps matching TRBD1 (5 bases). Trimming stripped 7 bases from V and 5 bases from J, with 17 bases between. The CDR3 loop spans 15 amino acids. CDR1 is KGHDR and CDR2 is SFDVKD in the germline V gene. CDR3 loop: CATSEGATPNNEQFF. CDR3 in DNA: TGTGCCACCAGCGAAGGGGCTACCCCAAACAATGAGCAGTTCTTC.

This clone was seen once. CDR3 nucleotides: TGTGCCAGCAGTCGGTCCGGACAGGGCGCCTACGAGCAGTACTTC. Translation: CASSRSGQGAYEQYF. The J gene is TRBJ2-7, the V gene TRBV6-5, with 8 positions matching TRBD1. Germline V lookup: CDR1 MNHEY, CDR2 SVGAGI. V lost 5 bases to trimming and J lost 2 bases; unmatched junction nucleotides: 8. The CDR3 extends over 15 amino acids.

The chain recombines TRBV7-8 with TRBJ1-5; D is possibly TRBD1 (6 bases). Germline V gene lookup returns CDR1 SGHVS and CDR2 FQNEAQ. This CDR3 is built from 18 residues. With 0 bases removed from V and 1 base from J, the gap between germline ends came to 16 bases. The CDR3 DNA reads TGTGCCAGCAGCTTAGCCAGAAACAGGGATTCAAGCAATCAGCCCCAGCATTTT. Residues: CASSLARNRDSSNQPQHF.

The chain links TRBV19 to TRBJ2-3; TRBD1 aligns across 10 bases. V trimming: 4 bases; J trimming: 4 bases; junction bases outside the gene matches: 14. The CDR3 loop spans 18 amino acids. The germline CDR1 and CDR2 sequences are LNHDA and SQIVND (reference sequence). The CDR3 sequence: CASSKGLGDRGYADTQYF. CDR3 coding DNA: TGTGCCAGTAGTAAAGGATTAGGGGACAGGGGATACGCAGATACGCAGTATTTT.

This clone was counted between two and nine times. The gene calls are TRBV5-4 and TRBJ1-1; no clear D gene. The germline gives CDR1 SGHNT, CDR2 YYREEE (reference sequence). Trimming cost V 3 bases and J 4 bases, with 10 bases left between them. This CDR3 is built from 13 residues. The CDR3 nucleotides are TGTGCCAGCAGCTACCGGGGAGGCACTGAAGCTTTCTTT. It translates to CASSYRGGTEAFF.

This clone was counted once. CDR3 in DNA: TGTGCCAGCAGCCGGGGGGCCGAGACTGAAGCTTTCTTT. Its translation: CASSRGAETEAFF. The V and J genes are TRBV5-6 and TRBJ1-1, with a weak D call TRBD1 (6 bases). The V gene lost 4 bases and the J gene lost 5 bases, with 12 bases spanning the gap. Germline assignment: CDR1 SGHDT and CDR2 YYEEEE. The CDR3 is 13 residues long. The full variable domain, rest sourced from reference TRBV5-6 and TRBJ1-1, is DAGVTQSPTHLIKTRGQQVTLRCSPKSGHDTVSWYQQALGQGPQFIFQYYEEEERQRGNFPDRFSGHQFPNYSSELNVNALLLGDSALYLCASSRGAETEAFFGQGTRLTVV.

The V call is TRBV13, the J call TRBJ2-7, with 11 bases fitting TRBD1. CDR3 length: 14 residues. Trimming removed 1 base from V and 6 bases from J; junction bases left unmatched: 2. The germline gives CDR1 PRHDT, CDR2 FYEKMQ (reference sequence). CDR3 loop: CASSLEGTGGEQYF. As DNA, the CDR3 is TGTGCCAGCAGCTTAGAAGGGACAGGGGGCGAGCAGTACTTC.

At least ten counts were recorded for this clone. The chain is built from TRBV7-9 and TRBJ2-7; TRBD2 aligns across 7 bases. V was clipped by 5 bases and J by 5 bases; unmatched bases: 12. This CDR3 is built from 15 residues. Germline CDR1 SEHNR, CDR2 FQNEAQ (reference sequence). The CDR3 sequence: CASSPRTRPRNEQYF. CDR3 sequence (DNA): TGTGCCAGCAGCCCTCGGACTAGGCCAAGGAACGAGCAGTACTTC. The variable domain in full, completed from reference TRBV7-9 and TRBJ2-7, reads DTGVSQNPRHKITKRGQNVTFRCDPISEHNRLYWYRQTLGQGPEFLTYFQNEAQLEKSRLLSDRFSAERPKGSFSTLEIQRTEQGDSAMYLCASSPRTRPRNEQYFGPGTRLTVT.

The chain has TRBV2 and TRBJ1-2; a weak D match, TRBD1 (5 bases). The germline V gene encodes CDR1 SNHLY and CDR2 FYNNEI. V lost 6 bases, J lost 2 bases, and 7 bases lay in between. The CDR3 consists of 12 residues. The CDR3 region has the DNA TGTGCCAGCAGAGGGGTAAACTATGGCTACACCTTC. This sequence encodes CASRGVNYGYTF.

The chain links TRBV9 to TRBJ1-2; D is possibly TRBD1 (5 bases). This CDR3 comprises 15 residues. Trimming cost V 3 bases and J 8 bases, with 20 bases left between them. Germline CDR1 is SGDLS and CDR2 is YYNGEE. The CDR3 DNA follows: TGTGCCAGCAGCGCATGGGGTACCAGGGAGGTAGGCTACACCTTC. It codes for CASSAWGTREVGYTF.

This chain joins TRBV27 and TRBJ1-1; D may be TRBD1 (5 bases). Trimming took 1 base from V and 5 from J, leaving 11 bases between them. The V gene's germline CDR1 is MNHEY and CDR2 SMNVEV (reference sequence). This CDR3 is built from 14 residues. The CDR3 region has the DNA TGTGCCAGCAGTTTATTGACCGGGGGGACTGAAGCTTTCTTT. It is translated as CASSLLTGGTEAFF.

The V gene is TRBV27, the J gene TRBJ2-7, with D possibly TRBD2 on 6 matching bases. Germline CDR1 is MNHEY and CDR2 is SMNVEV (reference sequence). The CDR3 spans 15 residues. V lost 6 bases, J lost 3 bases, and 18 bases lay in between. CDR3 DNA sequence: TGTGCCAGCAGCCCTAGCCAAGGGGAGGTCTACGAGCAGTACTTC. Encoded protein: CASSPSQGEVYEQYF.

J is TRBJ2-5 and V is TRBV3-1 (or the pseudogene TRBV3-2), with 13 bases fitting TRBD2. The V gene's germline CDR1 is LGHDT and CDR2 YNNKEL (reference sequence). The CDR3 has 18 residues. V lost 6 bases to trimming and J lost 1 base; unmatched junction nucleotides: 11. This chain's CDR3 is CASRRLGTSGVGQETQYF. CDR3 DNA sequence: TGTGCCAGCAGGCGCCTTGGGACTAGCGGGGTGGGCCAAGAGACCCAGTACTTC.

The genes are TRBV7-9 and TRBJ2-7, with 7 positions matching TRBD1. Germline CDR1 SEHNR, CDR2 FQNEAQ (reference sequence). The CDR3 covers 13 residues. Trimming cost V 5 bases and J 12 bases; bases outside gene matches: 13. The CDR3 region is CASSHVRDSFLYF. CDR3 in DNA: TGTGCCAGCAGCCACGTCCGGGACAGCTTTCTGTACTTC.

V and J are TRBV5-6 and TRBJ1-2, with 7 nucleotides matching TRBD1. The CDR3 runs 13 residues. V was pared by 6 bases and J by 3 bases, with 5 bases of the junction left unmatched. CDR1 and CDR2 from the germline V gene are SGHDT and YYEEEE. The DNA for the CDR3 is TGTGCCAGCACCCGACAGGGACACTATGGCTACACCTTC. Translated: CASTRQGHYGYTF.

V usage is TRBV19 and J usage is TRBJ1-5; D is unclear. The CDR3 runs to 14 residues. Per germline, CDR1 LNHDA and CDR2 SQIVND (reference sequence). Trimming took off 4 bases at V and 2 bases at J, with 9 bases between the two ends. This CDR3 is CASSTPGGNQPQHF. The CDR3 nucleotides are TGTGCCAGTAGTACACCGGGAGGCAATCAGCCCCAGCATTTT.

The V and J genes are TRBV19 and TRBJ2-7, with 8 bases that match TRBD1. V was pared by 5 bases and J by 4 bases, with 7 bases of the junction left unmatched. The CDR3 has 14 residues. Germline loops: CDR1 LNHDA, CDR2 SQIVND (reference sequence). CDR3: CASSVDRDRYEQYF. As DNA, the CDR3 is TGTGCCAGTAGTGTGGACAGGGATAGATACGAGCAGTACTTC.

The chain links TRBV5-4 to TRBJ2-1, with D perhaps matching TRBD2 (6 bases). The V end was cut by 0 bases, the J end by 6 bases, with 16 bases between. Germline CDR1 SGHNT, CDR2 YYREEE (reference sequence). This CDR3 comprises 16 residues. CDR3 protein: CASSLDPGATANEQFF. CDR3 in DNA: TGTGCCAGCAGCTTGGACCCGGGAGCCACTGCCAATGAGCAGTTCTTC.

This clone was observed once. The J gene is TRBJ2-7, the V gene TRBV4-2; 9 bases are shared with TRBD1. The CDR3 covers 18 residues. After removal of 0 bases from V and 7 bases from J, the junction contained 16 bases not matched to a gene. Per the germline V gene, CDR1 is LGHNA and CDR2 is YNFKEQ. CDR3 bases: TGTGCCAGCAGCCAAGAATCTTTCAGGGACAGGGTCTTCGAGGAGCAGTACTTC. This codes for CASSQESFRDRVFEEQYF.

The rearrangement links TRBV27 to TRBJ1-2, with D maybe TRBD1 (6 bases). Trimming removed 4 bases at V and 4 bases at J, with 16 bases between. Germline loops: CDR1 MNHEY, CDR2 SMNVEV (reference sequence). The CDR3 extends over 15 amino acids. CDR3 DNA: TGTGCCAGCAGTTCCCTACCTACAGGGTTCTATGGCTACACCTTC. Protein: CASSSLPTGFYGYTF.